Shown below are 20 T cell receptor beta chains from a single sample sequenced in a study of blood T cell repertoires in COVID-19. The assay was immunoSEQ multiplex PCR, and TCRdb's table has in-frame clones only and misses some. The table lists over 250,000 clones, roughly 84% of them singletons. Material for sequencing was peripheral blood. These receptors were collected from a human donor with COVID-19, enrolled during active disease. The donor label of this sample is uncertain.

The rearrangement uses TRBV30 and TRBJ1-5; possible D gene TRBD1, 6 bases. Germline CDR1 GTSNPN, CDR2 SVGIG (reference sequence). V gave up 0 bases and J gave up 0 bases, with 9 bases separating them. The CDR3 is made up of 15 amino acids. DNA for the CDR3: TGTGCCTGGAGTGTTGGGGACACTAGCAATCAGCCCCAGCATTTT. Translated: CAWSVGDTSNQPQHF.

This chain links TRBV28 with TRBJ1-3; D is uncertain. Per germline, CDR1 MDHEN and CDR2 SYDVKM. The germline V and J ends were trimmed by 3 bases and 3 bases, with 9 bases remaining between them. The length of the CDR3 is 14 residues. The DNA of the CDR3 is TGTGCCAGCAGTTTTTACGGGGTTGGAAACACCATATATTTT. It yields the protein CASSFYGVGNTIYF.

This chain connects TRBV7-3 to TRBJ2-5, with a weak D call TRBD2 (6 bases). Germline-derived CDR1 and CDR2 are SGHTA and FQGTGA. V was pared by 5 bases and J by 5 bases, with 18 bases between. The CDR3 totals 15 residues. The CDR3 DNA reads TGTGCCAGCAGCATGCTTCCGGGAGAGCGGGAGACCCAGTACTTC. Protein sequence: CASSMLPGERETQYF.

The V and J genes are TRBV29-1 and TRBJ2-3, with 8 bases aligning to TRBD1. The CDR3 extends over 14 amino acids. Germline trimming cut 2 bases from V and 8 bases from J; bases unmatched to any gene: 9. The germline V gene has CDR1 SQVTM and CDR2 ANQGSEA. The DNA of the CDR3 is TGCAGCGTTGAACGGGCAGGGGGCGCGTCTACGCAGTATTTT. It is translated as CSVERAGGASTQYF.

CDR3 region: CASRITGGPYEQYF. The CDR3 DNA follows: TGTGCCAGCAGGATCACAGGGGGGCCCTACGAGCAGTACTTC. This chain connects TRBV6-5 to TRBJ2-7; 8 bases are a match to TRBD1. J gave up 2 bases and V 6 bases, and 6 bases lay outside the gene matches. Germline V gene data show CDR1 as MNHEY and CDR2 as SVGAGI. The CDR3 is 14 amino acids.

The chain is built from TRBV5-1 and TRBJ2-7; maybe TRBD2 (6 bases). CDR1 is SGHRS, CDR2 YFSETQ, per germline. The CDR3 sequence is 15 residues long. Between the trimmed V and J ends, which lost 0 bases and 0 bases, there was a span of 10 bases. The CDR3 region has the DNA TGCGCCAGCAGCTTGGAACTAGCCGGCTCCTACGAGCAGTACTTC. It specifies CASSLELAGSYEQYF.

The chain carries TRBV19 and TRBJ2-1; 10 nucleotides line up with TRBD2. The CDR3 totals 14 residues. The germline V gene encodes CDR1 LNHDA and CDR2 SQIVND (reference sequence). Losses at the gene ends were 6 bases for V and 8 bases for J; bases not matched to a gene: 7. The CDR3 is CASRPGLASDEQFF. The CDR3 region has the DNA TGTGCCAGTAGACCGGGACTAGCGTCGGATGAGCAGTTCTTC.

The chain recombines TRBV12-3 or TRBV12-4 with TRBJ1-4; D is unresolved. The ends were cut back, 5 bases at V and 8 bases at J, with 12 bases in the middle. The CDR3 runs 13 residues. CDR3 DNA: TGTGCCAGCAGTATCTCCGGGTACGAAAAACTGTTTTTT. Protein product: CASSISGYEKLFF.

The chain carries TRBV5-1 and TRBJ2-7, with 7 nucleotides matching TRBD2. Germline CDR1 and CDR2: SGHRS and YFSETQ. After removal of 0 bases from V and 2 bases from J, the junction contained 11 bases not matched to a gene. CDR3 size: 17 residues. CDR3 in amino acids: CASSLESSGLTTYEQYF. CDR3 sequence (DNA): TGCGCCAGCAGCTTGGAATCTAGCGGCTTAACTACCTACGAGCAGTACTTC.

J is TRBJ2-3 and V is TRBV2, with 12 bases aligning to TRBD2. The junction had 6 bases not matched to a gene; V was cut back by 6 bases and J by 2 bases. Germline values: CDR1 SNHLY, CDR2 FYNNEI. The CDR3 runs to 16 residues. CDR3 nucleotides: TGTGCCAGCAGACCGGGACTAGCGGGCCCCACAGATACGCAGTATTTT. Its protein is CASRPGLAGPTDTQYF.

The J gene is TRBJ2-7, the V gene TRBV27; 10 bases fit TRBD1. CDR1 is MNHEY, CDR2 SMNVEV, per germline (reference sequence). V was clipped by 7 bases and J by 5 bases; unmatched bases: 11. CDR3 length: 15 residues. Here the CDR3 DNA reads TGTGCCAGCACACCCGGACAGGGGGTTTCCCACGAGCAGTACTTC. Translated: CASTPGQGVSHEQYF.

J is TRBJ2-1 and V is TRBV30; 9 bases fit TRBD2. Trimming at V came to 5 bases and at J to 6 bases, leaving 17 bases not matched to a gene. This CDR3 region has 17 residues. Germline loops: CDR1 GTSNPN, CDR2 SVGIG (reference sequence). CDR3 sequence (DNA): TGTGCCTGGCGCTCATCCCCCGGGACTAGCTTGGCCAATGAGCAGTTCTTC. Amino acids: CAWRSSPGTSLANEQFF. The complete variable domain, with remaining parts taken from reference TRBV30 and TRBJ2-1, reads SQTIHQWPATLVQPVGSPLSLECTVEGTSNPNLYWYRQAAGRGLQLLFYSVGIGQISSEVPQNLSASRPQDRQFILSSKKLLLSDSGFYLCAWRSSPGTSLANEQFFGPGTRLTVL.

The CDR3 loop reads CASSPRTGLDEKLFF. DNA for the CDR3: TGTGCCAGCAGCCCTCGGACAGGGTTGGATGAAAAACTGTTTTTT. V is TRBV9 and J is TRBJ1-4, with 8 bases that match TRBD1. J gave up 6 bases and V 4 bases, and 8 bases lay outside the gene matches. Germline CDR1 SGDLS, CDR2 YYNGEE. CDR3 size: 15 residues.

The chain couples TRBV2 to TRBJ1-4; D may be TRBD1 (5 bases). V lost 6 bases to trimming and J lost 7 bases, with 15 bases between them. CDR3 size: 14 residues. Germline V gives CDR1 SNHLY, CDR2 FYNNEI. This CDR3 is CASSVRGGSEKLFF. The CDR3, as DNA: TGTGCCAGCAGCGTTCGGGGGGGTAGTGAAAAACTGTTTTTT.

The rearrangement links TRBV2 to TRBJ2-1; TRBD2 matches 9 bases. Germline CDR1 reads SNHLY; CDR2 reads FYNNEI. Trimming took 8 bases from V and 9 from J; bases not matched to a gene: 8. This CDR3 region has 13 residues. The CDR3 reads CASSMGLASEQFF. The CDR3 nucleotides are TGTGCCAGCTCGATGGGACTAGCCAGTGAGCAGTTCTTC.

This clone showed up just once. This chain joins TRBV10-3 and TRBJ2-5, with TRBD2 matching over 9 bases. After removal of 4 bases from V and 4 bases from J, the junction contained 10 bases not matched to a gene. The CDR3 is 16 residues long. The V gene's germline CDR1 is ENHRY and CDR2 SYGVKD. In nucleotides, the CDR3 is TGTGCCATCAGTGCACCAGTAGCGGGAGTTGCAGAGACCCAGTACTTC. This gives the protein CAISAPVAGVAETQYF.

The DNA for the CDR3 is TGTGCCAGCAGTTTCCTATCGGGACTAGCAGGAAATGAGCAGTTCTTC. Translated, it gives CASSFLSGLAGNEQFF. The rearrangement links TRBV28 to TRBJ2-1, with 9 nucleotides matching TRBD2. The germline V gene encodes CDR1 MDHEN and CDR2 SYDVKM. The CDR3 consists of 16 residues. J gave up 7 bases and V 3 bases, and 10 bases lay outside the gene matches.

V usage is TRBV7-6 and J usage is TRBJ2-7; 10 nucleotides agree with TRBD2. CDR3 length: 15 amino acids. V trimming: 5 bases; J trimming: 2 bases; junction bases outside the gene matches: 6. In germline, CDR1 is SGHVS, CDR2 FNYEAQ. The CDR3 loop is CASSPRTSGPYEQYF. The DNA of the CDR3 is TGTGCCAGCAGCCCCCGGACTAGCGGCCCCTACGAGCAGTACTTC.

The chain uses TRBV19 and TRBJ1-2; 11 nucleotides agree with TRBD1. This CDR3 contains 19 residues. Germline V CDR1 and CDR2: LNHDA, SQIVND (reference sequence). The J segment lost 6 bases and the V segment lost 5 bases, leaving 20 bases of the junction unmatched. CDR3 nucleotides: TGTGCCAGTAGTCAAAGCCCCCCGGGACAGGGGGTTGCGGGGGATGGCTACACCTTC. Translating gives CASSQSPPGQGVAGDGYTF.

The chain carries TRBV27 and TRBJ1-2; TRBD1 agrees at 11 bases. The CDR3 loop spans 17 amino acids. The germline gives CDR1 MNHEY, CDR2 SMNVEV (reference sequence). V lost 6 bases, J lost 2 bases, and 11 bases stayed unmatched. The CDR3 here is CASRTGTGGFVNYGYTF. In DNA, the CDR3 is TGTGCCAGCAGGACCGGGACAGGGGGGTTCGTAAACTATGGCTACACCTTC.